This T cell receptor beta chain was identified during a study of blood T cells in healthy people across ages. Findings of the study overall: Using unsorted PBMCs precluded a conclusive naive versus antigen-experienced comparison. Unknown donor CMV status possibly confounded expanded clonotype changes.

Individuals who donated were healthy Caucasians from Russia aged roughly 6 to 100. Each sample used at least 6 million PBMCs. The CDR3 totals 12 residues. V lost 6 bases and J lost 7, with 13 bases in between. Per the germline V gene, CDR1 is DFQATT and CDR2 is SNEGSKA (reference sequence). A sample-barcoded 5' primer and a J-beta primer mix were used in a second PCR of roughly 7 to 11 cycles. TCRdb called the 5' RACE reads again in MiXCR, with one record for every CDR3 protein. Among 950,000 to 1,200,000 distinct CDR3 sequences, more than 30% were seen once, and the ten largest hold about an eighth. On this clonotype itself: Its specificity is not known.

The chain joins TRBV20-1 to TRBJ2-1; no definite D call. Sequenced sample: blood. This clonotype originated in a man between 18 and 29 years old in good health. The CDR3 loop reads CSASPRANEQFF. CDR3 DNA: TGCAGTGCATCTCCCCGGGCAAATGAGCAGTTCTTC.